These 21 T cell receptor beta chains were sequenced from one sample in a study of Graves' ophthalmopathy and Graves' hyperthyroidism. Using RNA transcripts, the TCR beta CDR3 regions were amplified. Investigators did first-round RT-PCR with HTBI primers, then second-round multiplex PCR. TCRdb processed the multiplex PCR reads anew with MiXCR; each CDR3 protein has one entry. The data hold more than 1,000,000 distinct CDR3 sequences, with about 36% observed a single time. The sample consisted of peripheral blood or thyroid tissue (not recorded which). The receptor set was obtained from an adult man with Graves' hyperthyroidism.

The chain links TRBV25-1 to TRBJ1-2; D call uncertain. The CDR3 has 15 amino acids. Trimming removed 0 bases at V and 3 bases at J, with 11 bases between. The germline V gene encodes CDR1 MGHDK and CDR2 SYGVNS. The CDR3 protein is CASSEYKGEDYGYTF. In nucleotides, the CDR3 is TGTGCCAGCAGTGAATATAAGGGAGAGGACTATGGCTACACCTTC.

The chain couples TRBV7-8 to TRBJ2-7, with TRBD1 identical over 9 bases. Per the germline V gene, CDR1 is SGHVS and CDR2 is FQNEAQ. The J segment lost 0 bases and the V segment lost 1 base, leaving 4 bases of the junction unmatched. This CDR3 is 16 amino acids long. The CDR3 DNA reads TGTGCCAGCAGCTTAGGGACAGGGGCCGGCTCCTACGAGCAGTACTTC. It codes for CASSLGTGAGSYEQYF.

At least ten counts were recorded for this clonotype. The chain uses TRBV20-1 and TRBJ1-6; no firm D call. CDR3 length equals 12 residues. Germline V gene data show CDR1 as DFQATT and CDR2 as SNEGSKA (reference sequence). Trimming stripped 6 bases from V and 9 bases from J, with 12 bases between. CDR3 residues: CSARRSSSPLHF. The DNA of the CDR3 is TGCAGTGCCCGCAGGAGTAGTTCACCCCTCCACTTT.

This clonotype was detected only a few times. This rearrangement joins TRBV5-1 to TRBJ2-7; weak D call: TRBD1 (7 bases). The germline gives CDR1 SGHRS, CDR2 YFSETQ. With 2 bases removed from V and 7 bases from J, the gap between germline ends came to 19 bases. This CDR3 is built from 15 residues. CDR3 sequence reads: CASSLLNRDSGEQYF. The CDR3 coding sequence is TGCGCCAGCAGCTTACTAAACCGGGACAGCGGGGAGCAGTACTTC.

The chain has TRBV7-2 and TRBJ1-5; possibly TRBD1 for D (5 bases). The CDR3 has 14 residues. Germline CDR1 and CDR2: SGHTA and FQGNSA. V lost 1 base and J lost 14, with 18 bases in between. The CDR3 DNA sequence: TGTGCCAGCAGCTTAGGGGGGGAAAGAAGCTACGAGCATTTT. Its protein is CASSLGGERSYEHF.

V gene TRBV7-2 combines with J gene TRBJ1-2, with 9 bases fitting TRBD1. Germline V gene sequence: CDR1 SGHTA, CDR2 FQGNSA. The V gene end was trimmed by 5 bases and the J gene end by 9 bases; junction bases not matched to a gene: 10. This CDR3 has 14 amino acids. The CDR3 loop reads CASSNQNRGLRYTF. The CDR3 DNA sequence: TGTGCCAGCAGCAACCAGAACAGGGGGCTCCGCTACACCTTC.

Of note for this clonotype: A much larger clone sits a single nucleotide away, making a read error possible. This chain links TRBV10-3 with TRBJ2-5; 9 bases align to TRBD1. This CDR3 has 13 residues. V shed 6 bases, J shed 5 bases, and the junction held 4 bases outside the gene matches. Per the germline V gene, CDR1 is ENHRY and CDR2 is SYGVKD. For the CDR3, the DNA is TGTGCCATCAGGAACAGGGGGCTTGAGACCCAGTACTTC. It codes for CAIRNRGLETQYF.

This clonotype has a count of ten or more. The chain joins TRBV13 to TRBJ1-6, with 7 nucleotides matching TRBD1. The CDR3 is 17 amino acids. The J segment lost 9 bases and the V segment lost 1 base, leaving 12 bases of the junction unmatched. In germline, CDR1 is PRHDT, CDR2 FYEKMQ (reference sequence). The CDR3 sequence is CASSLASSGQIGSPLHF. As DNA, the CDR3 is TGTGCCAGCAGCTTAGCTAGTTCGGGACAGATCGGTTCACCCCTCCACTTT.

This clonotype was recorded many times. The chain recombines TRBV19 with TRBJ2-5; TRBD2 agrees at 8 bases. Germline V CDR1 and CDR2: LNHDA, SQIVND (reference sequence). CDR3 length: 15 residues. With 4 bases clipped from V and 4 bases from J, the junction kept 8 bases outside the gene matches. The CDR3 DNA reads TGTGCCAGTAGTACGCCGGGCGGGAGGAGAGAGACCCAGTACTTC. Protein product: CASSTPGGRRETQYF.

The V gene is TRBV7-7, the J gene TRBJ2-5, with 9 bases that match TRBD2. From germline, CDR1 is SSHAT and CDR2 FNYEAQ (reference sequence). The ends lost 4 bases at V and 7 bases at J; junction bases unmatched: 13. This CDR3 has 16 residues. The CDR3 protein is CASSSTAGTSIGTQYF. In DNA form, the CDR3 reads TGTGCCAGCAGCTCAACAGCCGGGACTAGCATAGGGACCCAGTACTTC.

This clonotype showed up many times. The chain has TRBV19 and TRBJ1-5; 7 bases match TRBD1. There are 15 residues in the CDR3. Germline-derived CDR1 and CDR2 are LNHDA and SQIVND (reference sequence). V lost 7 bases to trimming and J lost 2 bases; unmatched junction nucleotides: 8. CDR3 sequence: CASTPGGMGNQPQHF. As DNA, the CDR3 is TGTGCCAGTACACCAGGGGGGATGGGCAATCAGCCCCAGCATTTT.

This clonotype was counted between two and nine times. The V gene is TRBV12-3 or TRBV12-4, the J gene TRBJ2-5; TRBD2 matches at 14 bases. The CDR3 length is 16 residues. V shed 6 bases, J shed 7 bases, and the junction held 10 bases outside the gene matches. The CDR3 region is CASRSSGTSGSGTQYF. In nucleotides, the CDR3 is TGTGCCAGCAGATCATCCGGGACTAGCGGGAGTGGGACCCAGTACTTC.

The sample holds one count of this clonotype. The chain is built from TRBV29-1 and TRBJ2-5; either TRBD1 or TRBD2 may fit D (5 bases each). This CDR3 has 13 residues. The germline CDR1 and CDR2 sequences are SQVTM and ANQGSEA. V was trimmed by 7 bases and J by 0 bases, leaving 12 bases between them. The CDR3 DNA reads as TGCAGCGCCCATTGGGGGTACCAAGAGACCCAGTACTTC. Translated: CSAHWGYQETQYF.

This chain links TRBV6-1 with TRBJ1-6; D is perhaps TRBD1 (5 bases). From germline, CDR1 is MNHNS and CDR2 SASEGT. This CDR3 is built from 15 residues. Trimming removed 7 bases from V and 9 bases from J, with 19 bases in between. The CDR3 loop is CASNRGASPFSPLHF. In DNA, the CDR3 is TGTGCCAGCAATAGGGGAGCTTCCCCCTTTTCACCCCTCCACTTT.

A word on this clonotype: The germline gene is not matched at one end of the junction; a read error may be the cause. This chain uses TRBV10-3 with TRBJ1-2; D is undetermined. The CDR3 totals 15 residues. In germline, CDR1 is ENHRY, CDR2 SYGVKD. CDR3 sequence: CASSHKRRENYGYTF. The CDR3 DNA reads TGTGCCAGCAGTCACAAAAGACGGGAAAACTATGGCTACACCTTC.

V and J are TRBV10-3 and TRBJ2-5, with TRBD1 matching 12 bases. Trimming at V came to 6 bases and at J to 5 bases, leaving 7 bases not matched to a gene. CDR3 length: 15 amino acids. From germline, CDR1 is ENHRY and CDR2 SYGVKD. The CDR3 bases are TGTGCCATCAGGCCGGGACAGGGGGCGGAGGAGACCCAGTACTTC. Its translation: CAIRPGQGAEETQYF.

Points on this clonotype: This may be a read error, as it is one base from a much larger clone. V is TRBV2 and J is TRBJ1-1; TRBD1 agrees at 7 bases. J lost 7 bases, V lost 6 bases, and 14 bases had no gene match. This CDR3 comprises 15 residues. CDR1 SNHLY and CDR2 FYNNEI come from the germline V gene. CDR3 sequence: CASRDPVVGGDEAFF. CDR3 DNA sequence: TGTGCCAGCAGGGATCCGGTAGTAGGGGGCGATGAAGCTTTCTTT.

This clonotype was observed a handful of times. The chain recombines TRBV9 with TRBJ2-2; D gene ambiguous. CDR1 is SGDLS and CDR2 is YYNGEE in the germline V gene. V was trimmed by 3 bases and J by 3 bases, leaving 12 bases between them. The length of the CDR3 is 15 residues. CDR3 sequence reads: CASSAVTLDTGELFF. CDR3 nucleotide sequence: TGTGCCAGCAGCGCGGTTACCTTGGACACCGGGGAGCTGTTTTTT.

This clonotype showed up many times. The chain combines TRBV20-1 with TRBJ1-6; D is perhaps TRBD1 (5 bases). The germline gives CDR1 DFQATT, CDR2 SNEGSKA (reference sequence). Trimming removed 3 bases from V and 15 bases from J, with 15 bases in between. This CDR3 comprises 12 residues. The CDR3 DNA sequence: TGCAGTGCTAGGGGACCGCCGCGTCACCTCCACTTT. Amino acid sequence: CSARGPPRHLHF.

V and J are TRBV7-9 and TRBJ2-5, with TRBD2 matching 8 bases. This CDR3 has 15 residues. Trimming at V came to 5 bases and at J to 5 bases, leaving 10 bases not matched to a gene. Germline values: CDR1 SEHNR, CDR2 FQNEAQ (reference sequence). CDR3 DNA: TGTGCCAGCAGCCCCGGGACTAGGGAGTCGGAGACCCAGTACTTC. Translated, it gives CASSPGTRESETQYF.

V is TRBV25-1 and J is TRBJ2-5; D possibly corresponds to TRBD1 (6 bases). The germline V gene encodes CDR1 MGHDK and CDR2 SYGVNS. V was cut by 7 bases and J by 0 bases, with 12 bases left in between. The CDR3 has 14 residues. CDR3 region: CASMFQGYQETQYF. In DNA, the CDR3 is TGTGCCAGCATGTTTCAGGGGTACCAAGAGACCCAGTACTTC.